The following is a T cell receptor (beta chain) sequence with its context. What it binds is not known. A multiplex PCR was run with 60 Vbeta primers and 13 Jbeta primers. The authors' processing: Unique TCR beta chains numbered around 80 million in a later analysis, with about 11 million shared. Method: immunoSEQ multiplex PCR; TCRdb's copy keeps in-frame clones and lacks some. D and trimming come from the DNA, and the V and J calls and clone size come from that table. The sample consists of approximately 190,000 clones, about 85% of them appearing once. This specimen comes from a study of cytomegalovirus exposure and HLA in healthy donors. General observations from the study: Whilst most TCR sequences proved rare, a subset of public TCRs occurred across many donors. In an earlier analysis, in approximately 570 donors, most V segments appeared productive either ~87% or ~30% of the time.

V was pared by 6 bases and J by 1 base, with 13 bases between. This CDR3 is built from 15 residues. The germline CDR1 and CDR2 sequences are MNHNS and SASEGT. The receptor's source is a man aged 50 to 60 in good health and CMV-seronegative. V usage is TRBV6-1 and J usage is TRBJ1-5; a weak D match, TRBD1 (6 bases). The sequenced sample consisted of PBMCs. CDR3 bases: TGTGCCAGCAGCCCACAGGGTGCAAGCAATCAGCCCCAGCATTTT. This gives the protein CASSPQGASNQPQHF.